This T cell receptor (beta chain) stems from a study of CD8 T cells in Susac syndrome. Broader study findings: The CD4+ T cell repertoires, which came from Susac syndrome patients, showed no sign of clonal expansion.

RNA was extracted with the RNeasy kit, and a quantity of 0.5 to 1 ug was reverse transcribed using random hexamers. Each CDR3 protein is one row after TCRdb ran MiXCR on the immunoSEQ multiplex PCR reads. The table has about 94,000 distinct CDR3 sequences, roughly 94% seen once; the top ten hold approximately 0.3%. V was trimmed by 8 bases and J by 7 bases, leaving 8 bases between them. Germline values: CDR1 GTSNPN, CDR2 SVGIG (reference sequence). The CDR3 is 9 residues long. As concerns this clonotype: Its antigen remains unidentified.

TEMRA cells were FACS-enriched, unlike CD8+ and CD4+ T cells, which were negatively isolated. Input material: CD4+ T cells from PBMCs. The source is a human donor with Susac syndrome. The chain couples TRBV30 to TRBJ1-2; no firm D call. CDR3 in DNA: TGTGCCGTTGAGCGTGGCTACACCTTC. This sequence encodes CAVERGYTF.